This is a list of T cell receptor beta chains from one sample in a study of blood T cells in healthy people across ages. TCRdb called the 5' RACE reads again in MiXCR, with one record for every CDR3 protein. Among 550,000 to 600,000 distinct CDR3 sequences listed, roughly 48% were seen once. The sequenced sample was blood. The source of these receptors is a man older than 75 in good health. Both conserved end residues are part of each CDR3. The D gene is left open where the match is weak. The size entry is marked missing in some rows and otherwise reads once, few, many or a size class.

J	V	size	D	DNA	CDR3
TRBJ2-3	TRBV5-1	NA	TRBD1	TGCGCCAGCAGCACGGGACAGGGGACAGATACGCAGTATTTT	CASSTGQGTDTQYF
TRBJ1-6	TRBV29-1	NA	NA	TGCAGCGTAAAAGCGGCCGTGGGTTCACCCCTCCACTTT	CSVKAAVGSPLHF
TRBJ2-5	TRBV2	NA	TRBD1	TGTGCCAGCCGGGATCGGGACAGGGGCAGGGAGACCCAGTACTTC	CASRDRDRGRETQYF
TRBJ2-1	TRBV5-6	NA	TRBD2	TGTGCCAGCAGCTCGACTAGCGGGGGGGCTCGTGAGCAGTTCTTC	CASSSTSGGAREQFF
TRBJ2-1	TRBV6-5	NA	NA	TGTGCCAGCAACCAACCGAGAGGAGGGAATGAGCAGTTCTTC	CASNQPRGGNEQFF
TRBJ2-5	TRBV6-5	many	TRBD2	TGTGCCAGCAGCTCCACTAGCGGGAGAGGGACCCAGTACTTC	CASSSTSGRGTQYF
TRBJ1-5	TRBV6-6	NA	TRBD1	TGTGCCAGCAGGAGACAGGGGCTAAATCAGCCCCAGCATTTT	CASRRQGLNQPQHF
TRBJ2-7	TRBV30	once	NA	TGTGCCTGGAGTGGAGGGGGGGCTTCCGAGCAGTACTTC	CAWSGGGASEQYF
TRBJ2-1	TRBV6-2/TRBV6-3	few	TRBD2	TGTGCCAGCAGTTACTCGATGGCGGGGGGGAACAATGAGCAGTTCTTC	CASSYSMAGGNNEQFF
TRBJ2-1	TRBV20-1	NA	TRBD2	TGCAGTGCAGGGACTAGACGGGACAATGAGCAGTTCTTC	CSAGTRRDNEQFF
TRBJ2-3	TRBV7-2	NA	TRBD2	TGTGCCAGCAGCAGACCTAGCGGGAGGCTTTCAGCCACGCAGTATTTT	CASSRPSGRLSATQYF
TRBJ1-6	TRBV5-1	NA	NA	TGCGCCAGCAGCTTAAACAGAGGCTCCTATAATTCACCCCTCCACTTT	CASSLNRGSYNSPLHF
TRBJ1-5	TRBV20-1	NA	TRBD1	TGCAGTGCTAGACGGGACAGCTATAGCAATCAGCCCCAGCATTTT	CSARRDSYSNQPQHF
TRBJ2-3	TRBV7-2	once	TRBD1	TGTGCCAGCAGCGCGGCCCCGTGGGGGACAGGGGGGAAAGATACGCAGTATTTT	CASSAAPWGTGGKDTQYF
TRBJ2-1	TRBV12-3/TRBV12-4	few	NA	TGTGCCAGCACCGCCCGGTCGGGAGACCCCAATGAGCAGTTCTTC	CASTARSGDPNEQFF
TRBJ1-2	TRBV20-1	NA	NA	TGCAGTGCTCCAATAGACCGGGTAGGCTATGGCTACACCTTC	CSAPIDRVGYGYTF
TRBJ1-4	TRBV4-1	NA	NA	TGCGCCAGCAGCCAAAAACCGGGACGGGTGGAGGGAAAACTGTTTTTT	CASSQKPGRVEGKLFF